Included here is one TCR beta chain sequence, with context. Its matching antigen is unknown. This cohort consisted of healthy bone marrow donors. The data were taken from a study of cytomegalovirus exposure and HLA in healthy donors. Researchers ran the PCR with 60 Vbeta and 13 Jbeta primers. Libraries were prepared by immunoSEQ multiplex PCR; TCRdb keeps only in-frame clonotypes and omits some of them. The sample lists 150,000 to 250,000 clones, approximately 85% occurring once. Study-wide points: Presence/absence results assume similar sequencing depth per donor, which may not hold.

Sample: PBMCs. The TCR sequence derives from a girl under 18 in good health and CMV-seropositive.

As DNA, the CDR3 is TGTGCTAGTGGTTTGGTAGAGAAGACAGGTTTGAACACTGAAGCTTTCTTT. Translating it yields CASGLVEKTGLNTEAFF. The J gene is TRBJ1-1, the V gene TRBV12-5; possibly TRBD1 for D (6 bases). V gave up 0 bases and J gave up 0 bases, with 14 bases separating them. CDR1 and CDR2 (germline): LGHNT, FRNRAP. The CDR3 is 17 amino acids.